Presented here are 30 T cell receptor beta chains from one specimen sequenced in a study of molecular identifiers for immune sequencing clone quantification. A single record per CDR3 protein comes from TCRdb applying MiXCR to the PCR reads. The table shows fewer than 350,000 distinct CDR3 sequences, with roughly a quarter occurring only once. Sample: naive CD8+ T cells from blood, with Jurkat cell RNA spiked in. Subset defined: FACS-sorted CD8+CD4-CCR7+CD45RA+ naive T cells. The receptors shown here come from a human donor in good health. Some libraries in this study had Jurkat cell RNA spiked in.

For this clonotype: One end of the junction does not line up with germline, which may come from a read error. This chain links TRBV7-3 with TRBJ2-7; D call uncertain. This CDR3 has 14 residues. CDR1 is SGHTA and CDR2 is FQGTGA in the germline V gene. Written as DNA, the CDR3 is TGTGCCAGCAGCCAACCGCGGAGATACTACAAGCAGTACTTC. Its protein is CASSQPRRYYKQYF.

Concerning this clonotype itself: This may arise from a read error, as a much more abundant clone is one base away. V gene TRBV7-9 combines with J gene TRBJ1-1; 12 bases fit TRBD1. The germline V gene encodes CDR1 SEHNR and CDR2 FQNEAQ (reference sequence). This CDR3 has 15 residues. CDR3 protein: CAGSLGQGADTEAFF. The CDR3 DNA sequence: TGTGCCGGCAGCTTGGGACAGGGGGCGGACACTGAAGCTTTCTTT.

The V and J genes are TRBV7-9 and TRBJ2-7; TRBD1 is a possible D gene (6 bases). Per the germline V gene, CDR1 is SEHNR and CDR2 is FQNEAQ (reference sequence). This CDR3 spans 14 amino acids. The ends were cut back, 3 bases at V and 5 bases at J, with 14 bases in the middle. This CDR3 is CASSFSTGYDEQYF. DNA for the CDR3: TGTGCCAGCAGCTTTTCAACAGGGTACGACGAGCAGTACTTC.

As for this clonotype: A much larger clone is a single base away; this may be a read error. This likely comes from a read error, as the CDR3 has no conserved phenylalanine or tryptophan at its end. The chain combines TRBV29-1 with TRBJ2-5, with TRBD1 matching 8 bases. J gave up 5 bases and V 1 base, and 18 bases lay outside the gene matches. CDR3 length: 18 residues. Germline assignment: CDR1 SQVTM and CDR2 ANQGSEA. CDR3 loop: CSVEADREVRVKAETQYL. The CDR3 coding sequence is TGCAGCGTTGAAGCGGACAGGGAGGTTCGGGTCAAGGCGGAGACCCAGTACCTC.

This clonotype was observed many times. This sequence joins TRBV7-6 and TRBJ1-4; 10 positions match TRBD1. V was clipped by 4 bases and J by 3 bases; unmatched bases: 11. The CDR3 is 18 residues long. Germline V CDR1 and CDR2: SGHVS, FNYEAQ. CDR3 nucleotides: TGTGCCAGCAGCTCCGGAGGAGGGACAGGGGCGGCTAATGAAAAACTGTTTTTT. This codes for CASSSGGGTGAANEKLFF.

Of note for this clonotype: A much more abundant neighbour one base away suggests this may be a read error. This sequence joins TRBV7-4 and TRBJ1-1; the D gene is possibly TRBD1 (6 bases). V was clipped by 5 bases and J by 4 bases, with 17 bases between them. CDR1 is SGHVT, CDR2 SQSDAQ, per germline. There are 15 residues in the CDR3. The CDR3 spells CASSLGQRGSTEAFF. The DNA for the CDR3 is TGTGCCAGCAGCCTCGGACAGAGAGGCAGCACTGAAGCTTTCTTT.

This clonotype has only a few counts. A junction boundary mismatches the germline segment, possibly from a read error. This sequence joins TRBV5-1 and TRBJ2-5; D gene uncertain. Germline loops: CDR1 SGHRS, CDR2 YFSETQ. CDR3 length: 14 residues. CDR3 region: CASSLENDQEAQYF. The CDR3 DNA reads TGCGCCAGCAGCTTGGAAAACGACCAAGAGGCCCAGTACTTC. The full variable domain, in which reference TRBV5-1 and TRBJ2-5 provide the parts outside the CDR3, is KAGVTQTPRYLIKTRGQQVTLSCSPISGHRSVSWYQQTPGQGLQFLFEYFSETQRNKGNFPGRFSGRQFSNSRSEMNVSTLELGDSALYLCASSLENDQEAQYFGPGTRLLVL.

Worth noting for this clonotype: Germline and junction disagree at one end, which may indicate a read error. The V call is TRBV6-5, the J call TRBJ2-3; D is perhaps TRBD2 (6 bases). Looked up from germline, CDR1 is MNHEY and CDR2 is SVGAGI. The CDR3 contains 15 residues. The CDR3 loop is CASSYGAGLTDTQSF. The CDR3 DNA follows: TGTGCCAGCAGTTACGGGGCGGGGCTCACAGATACGCAGTCTTTT.

The chain employs TRBV6-1 and TRBJ2-7, with 8 bases that match TRBD1. Trimming took 10 bases from V and 2 from J; bases not matched to a gene: 7. The CDR3 is 13 amino acids. The V gene's germline CDR1 is MNHNS and CDR2 SASEGT. The CDR3 DNA follows: TGTGCCACCACCCACAGGGGGGCCTACGAGCAGTACTTC. This codes for CATTHRGAYEQYF.

Comments on this clonotype: This clone may be a read error of a much larger clone one base away. The chain uses TRBV6-5 and TRBJ2-7; 7 positions agree with TRBD2. CDR3 length: 14 residues. Germline V gene data show CDR1 as MNHEY and CDR2 as SVGAGI. The CDR3 protein is CACSYVGGYYEQYF. CDR3 nucleotide sequence: TGTGCCTGCAGTTACGTCGGGGGGTACTACGAGCAGTACTTC.

This clonotype turned up a few times. The genes are TRBV20-1 and TRBJ2-7; 10 bases map to TRBD2. Trimming took 6 bases from V and 6 from J; bases not matched to a gene: 14. This CDR3 has 15 residues. Germline CDR1 is DFQATT and CDR2 is SNEGSKA (reference sequence). The CDR3, as DNA: TGCAGTGCCCCAGCGGGAGGGCTTAGGTATACCGAGCAGTACTTC. Amino acid sequence: CSAPAGGLRYTEQYF.

This clonotype was observed a handful of times. The chain uses TRBV9 and TRBJ2-2; D remains ambiguous. The CDR3 length is 12 residues. Per germline, CDR1 SGDLS and CDR2 YYNGEE. V dropped 1 base and J dropped 8 bases, with 6 bases sitting between them. The CDR3 sequence is CASSVPQGELFF. CDR3 coding DNA: TGTGCCAGCAGCGTACCACAGGGGGAGCTGTTTTTT.

The chain has TRBV7-9 and TRBJ2-3, with TRBD1 matching 8 bases. From germline, CDR1 is SEHNR and CDR2 FQNEAQ (reference sequence). After removal of 4 bases from V and 1 base from J, the junction contained 7 bases not matched to a gene. This CDR3 is built from 16 residues. The CDR3 nucleotides are TGTGCCAGCAGCTCTACAGGGGGAAGTGGCACAGATACGCAGTATTTT. It translates to CASSSTGGSGTDTQYF.

A note on this clonotype: This could be a read error, since a much larger clone is one nucleotide away. In this CDR3 the conserved last residue, phenylalanine or tryptophan, is missing, so a read error is likely. The chain employs TRBV24-1 and TRBJ2-1; D remains ambiguous. V was clipped by 0 bases and J by 5 bases, with 4 bases between them. The CDR3 totals 13 residues. Looked up from germline, CDR1 is KGHDR and CDR2 is SFDVKD. The CDR3 protein is CATSDLLDNEQFL. The CDR3 DNA reads as TGTGCCACCAGTGATTTGCTAGACAATGAGCAGTTCTTA.

With regard to this clonotype: This clone may be a read error of a much larger clone one base away. V is TRBV4-3 and J is TRBJ2-6; D may be TRBD1 or TRBD2 (5 bases each). The CDR3 has 13 residues. CDR1 LGHNA and CDR2 YSLEER come from the germline V gene. The CDR3 protein is CASRPLGVNVLTF. In DNA, the CDR3 is TGCGCCAGCAGGCCACTGGGGGTCAACGTCCTGACTTTC.

This clonotype occurred a few times. The chain joins TRBV14 to TRBJ2-2; D gene uncertain. CDR1 and CDR2 from the germline V gene are SGHDN and FVKESK. With 6 bases removed from V and 5 bases from J, the gap between germline ends came to 10 bases. CDR3 length equals 13 residues. CDR3 residues: CASSNQPTGELFF. CDR3 DNA sequence: TGTGCCAGCAGTAACCAGCCGACCGGGGAGCTGTTTTTT.

This clonotype has a single count. This clone may be a read error of a much larger clone one base away. Here the CDR3 omits its conserved ending phenylalanine or tryptophan, so a read error is the likely source. The rearrangement links TRBV2 to TRBJ1-1; no definite D call. The CDR3 sequence is 11 residues long. Trimming cost V 0 bases and J 10 bases, with 6 bases left between them. Germline CDR1 is SNHLY and CDR2 is FYNNEI. CDR3 amino acids: CASSEALGAFS. CDR3 in DNA: TGTGCCAGCAGTGAAGCGCTTGGAGCTTTCTCT.

The chain couples TRBV20-1 to TRBJ2-7; TRBD2 matches at 9 bases. Germline assignment: CDR1 DFQATT and CDR2 SNEGSKA (reference sequence). The CDR3 is 12 residues long. CDR3 sequence: CSAGTSSVEQYF. In DNA, the CDR3 is TGCAGCGCGGGGACTAGCTCGGTCGAGCAGTACTTC.

A few counts support this clonotype. At one boundary the junction diverges from the germline segment, which might be a read error. The gene calls are TRBV7-9 and TRBJ2-3, with unresolved D. CDR1 and CDR2 (germline): SEHNR, FQNEAQ (reference sequence). The CDR3 has 14 residues. CDR3 region: CANSPSLRTDTQYF. The CDR3 DNA sequence: TGTGCCAACAGCCCAAGCCTTCGCACAGATACGCAGTATTTT.

The chain combines TRBV6-2 or TRBV6-3 with TRBJ2-4; D may match TRBD1 or TRBD2 (5 bases each). CDR3 length: 18 amino acids. Germline values: CDR1 MNHEY, CDR2 SVGEGT. V gave up 5 bases and J gave up 3 bases, with 23 bases separating them. Written as DNA, the CDR3 is TGTGCCAGCAGTCCCGCTGGGGGAGTTTTATTTGACAAAAACATTCAGTACTTC. This encodes CASSPAGGVLFDKNIQYF.

Worth noting for this clonotype: A much larger clone lies a single base off, so this may be a read error. The rearrangement uses TRBV29-1 and TRBJ2-2; D gene uncertain. V lost 5 bases, J lost 2 bases, and 9 bases lay in between. CDR1 and CDR2 (germline): SQVTM, ANQGSEA. The CDR3 sequence is 13 residues long. The DNA for the CDR3 is TGCAGCGTTACTGCGAGCAACACCGGGGAGCTGTTTTTT. Protein product: CSVTASNTGELFF.

This clonotype was recorded at least ten times. V gene TRBV29-1 combines with J gene TRBJ2-3; 11 bases map to TRBD2. Trimming cost V 1 base and J 4 bases; bases outside gene matches: 10. This CDR3 contains 17 residues. Germline CDR1 is SQVTM and CDR2 is ANQGSEA. The CDR3 sequence: CSVEGGSGRARADTQYF. CDR3 coding DNA: TGCAGCGTTGAAGGGGGTAGCGGGAGGGCCCGGGCAGATACGCAGTATTTT.

V and J are TRBV6-1 and TRBJ1-4, with D unresolved. CDR1 and CDR2 (germline): MNHNS, SASEGT. V was clipped by 8 bases and J by 0 bases, with 4 bases between them. The CDR3 consists of 12 residues. CDR3 amino acids: CASGATNEKLFF. The CDR3 bases are TGTGCCAGCGGCGCAACTAATGAAAAACTGTTTTTT.

The table lists this clonotype with many counts. This chain uses TRBV7-9 with TRBJ1-1; D is uncertain. Germline V gene lookup returns CDR1 SEHNR and CDR2 FQNEAQ (reference sequence). The CDR3 contains 16 residues. V gave up 1 base and J gave up 1 base, with 13 bases separating them. CDR3 region: CASSLGNTGKNTEAFF. For the CDR3, the DNA is TGTGCCAGCAGCTTAGGTAATACGGGAAAGAACACTGAAGCTTTCTTT.

This chain links TRBV10-1 with TRBJ2-6; no clear D. From germline, CDR1 is WNHNN and CDR2 SYGVQD (reference sequence). V dropped 7 bases and J dropped 1 base, with 5 bases sitting between them. This CDR3 is 13 amino acids long. The CDR3 spells CASMPSGANVLTF. CDR3 nucleotides: TGCGCCAGCATGCCATCTGGGGCCAACGTCCTGACTTTC.

This clonotype was seen many times. The chain links TRBV28 to TRBJ1-5, with D hard to call. Germline V gene data show CDR1 as MDHEN and CDR2 as SYDVKM. This CDR3 has 15 residues. V lost 5 bases and J 4 bases, leaving 15 bases between the germline ends. The CDR3 region has the DNA TGTGCCAGCAGTGAATCACTGGACGTTAATCAGCCCCAGCATTTT. This codes for CASSESLDVNQPQHF.

The chain has TRBV7-9 and TRBJ2-7; 9 bases match TRBD1. The germline V gene encodes CDR1 SEHNR and CDR2 FQNEAQ (reference sequence). The junction had 6 bases not matched to a gene; V was cut back by 4 bases and J by 5 bases. The CDR3 totals 14 residues. CDR3 DNA sequence: TGTGCCAGCAGCTCCGGGACAGGGTACGACGAGCAGTACTTC. Encoded protein: CASSSGTGYDEQYF.

This clonotype was seen more than once but under ten times. The V and J genes are TRBV20-1 and TRBJ2-1, with 9 bases identical to TRBD1. V lost 1 base to trimming and J lost 9 bases; unmatched junction nucleotides: 10. The germline CDR1 and CDR2 sequences are DFQATT and SNEGSKA (reference sequence). This CDR3 region has 15 residues. CDR3 sequence (DNA): TGCAGTGCTAGAGGGGGACAGGGTTTATTTGGTGAGCAGTTCTTC. Encoded protein: CSARGGQGLFGEQFF.

Turning to this clonotype: This may come from a read error, since a much larger clone is one base off. This rearrangement joins TRBV12-3 or TRBV12-4 to TRBJ1-3; D ambiguous. Trimming cost V 3 bases and J 0 bases, with 12 bases left between them. This CDR3 region has 16 residues. The CDR3 nucleotides are TGTGCCAGCAGTTTTAGCCTGGAGGGCTCTGGAAACACCATATATTTT. Its protein product is CASSFSLEGSGNTIYF.

Regarding this clonotype: The CDR3 ends on some other residue instead of the conserved phenylalanine or tryptophan, so this is likely a read error. The DNA for the CDR3 is TGTGCCAGCACCGAGGACCGCTTCAGCTCCTACGAGCAGTACATC. This encodes CASTEDRFSSYEQYI. The V gene is TRBV11-1, the J gene TRBJ2-7, with unresolved D. V lost 7 bases and J 0 bases, leaving 16 bases between the germline ends. This CDR3 contains 15 residues. Germline CDR1 reads SGHAT; CDR2 reads FQDESV (reference sequence).